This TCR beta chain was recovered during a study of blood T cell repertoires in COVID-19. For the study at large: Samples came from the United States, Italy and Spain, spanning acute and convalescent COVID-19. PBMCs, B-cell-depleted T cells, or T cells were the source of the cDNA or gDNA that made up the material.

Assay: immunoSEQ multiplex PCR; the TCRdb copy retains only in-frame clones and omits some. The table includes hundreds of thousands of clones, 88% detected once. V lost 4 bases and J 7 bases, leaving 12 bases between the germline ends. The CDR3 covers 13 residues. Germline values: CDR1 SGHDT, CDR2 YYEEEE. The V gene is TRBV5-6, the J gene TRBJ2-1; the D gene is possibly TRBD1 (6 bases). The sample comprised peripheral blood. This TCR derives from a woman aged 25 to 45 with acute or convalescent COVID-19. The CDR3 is CASSPGVGNEQFF. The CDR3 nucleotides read TGTGCCAGCAGCCCAGGGGTGGGAAATGAGCAGTTCTTC.